One sample yielded the 8 T cell receptor beta chains listed below, sequenced in a study of blood T cells in healthy people across ages. For the second PCR, which ran for about 7 to 11 cycles, a sample-barcoded 5' primer and a J-beta primer mix were used. TCRdb used MiXCR to reprocess the 5' RACE reads, holding one entry per CDR3 protein. The data contain 800,000 to 950,000 distinct CDR3 sequences, approximately 49% of them singletons. Sequenced input: blood. The receptor source for this set is a man younger than 40 in good health.

The rearrangement joins TRBV12-3 or TRBV12-4 to TRBJ2-3; 9 bases agree with TRBD2. The CDR3 sequence is 16 residues long. V was pared by 1 base and J by 2 bases, with 4 bases of the junction left unmatched. The CDR3 sequence is CASSLDPSGATDTQYF. The CDR3 DNA reads TGTGCCAGCAGTTTAGATCCTAGCGGGGCCACAGATACGCAGTATTTT.

The gene calls are TRBV6-2 or TRBV6-3 and TRBJ2-7, with 9 bases lining up with TRBD2. J was trimmed by 1 base and V by 8 bases; bases with no gene match: 9. Germline loops: CDR1 MNHEY, CDR2 SVGEGT. The CDR3 is 15 amino acids. CDR3 in amino acids: CASRSAGGGSYEQYF. The CDR3 nucleotides read TGTGCCAGCCGGTCCGCGGGAGGGGGGTCCTACGAGCAGTACTTC.

The V call is TRBV3-1, the J call TRBJ1-2; D uncertain. This CDR3 comprises 15 residues. Germline V gene lookup returns CDR1 LGHDT and CDR2 YNNKEL (reference sequence). V gave up 7 bases and J gave up 2 bases, with 17 bases separating them. As DNA, the CDR3 is TGTGCCAGCACCCACCGGGCAGCTTCCAACTATGGCTACACCTTC. This codes for CASTHRAASNYGYTF.

This clonotype occurred once. The chain recombines TRBV2 with TRBJ2-3, with 12 bases fitting TRBD2. CDR3 size: 17 residues. The junction had 6 bases not matched to a gene; V was cut back by 2 bases and J by 3 bases. Germline lookup yields CDR1 SNHLY and CDR2 FYNNEI. CDR3 DNA: TGTGCCAGCAGTGAAAGGCTAGCGGGGGGGCCTACAGATACGCAGTATTTT. Its translation is CASSERLAGGPTDTQYF.

The chain carries TRBV12-3 or TRBV12-4 and TRBJ2-3; 7 nucleotides agree with TRBD1. The CDR3 consists of 15 residues. With 6 bases clipped from V and 4 bases from J, the junction kept 10 bases outside the gene matches. CDR3 bases: TGTGCCAGCAGCTTATCGGGACAGAGGCCAGATACGCAGTATTTT. Its protein is CASSLSGQRPDTQYF.

The chain uses TRBV5-6 and TRBJ2-2; 7 bases fit TRBD1. Germline lookup yields CDR1 SGHDT and CDR2 YYEEEE. The junction had 8 bases not matched to a gene; V was cut back by 1 base and J by 5 bases. The CDR3 loop spans 16 amino acids. As DNA, the CDR3 is TGTGCCAGCAGCTTGTGGGCAGGGGGTAAGACCGGGGAGCTGTTTTTT. Translation gives CASSLWAGGKTGELFF. The full variable domain, with the rest looked up from reference TRBV5-6 and TRBJ2-2, is DAGVTQSPTHLIKTRGQQVTLRCSPKSGHDTVSWYQQALGQGPQFIFQYYEEEERQRGNFPDRFSGHQFPNYSSELNVNALLLGDSALYLCASSLWAGGKTGELFFGEGSRLTVL.

This clonotype has ten or more counts. V is TRBV29-1 and J is TRBJ2-6; D not certain. The CDR3 has 14 amino acids. V gave up 4 bases and J gave up 0 bases, with 7 bases separating them. Germline V gives CDR1 SQVTM, CDR2 ANQGSEA. CDR3: CSVGGISGANVLTF. CDR3 in DNA: TGCAGCGTTGGCGGAATCTCTGGGGCCAACGTCCTGACTTTC.

CDR3 DNA sequence: TGCAGCGCCACGGGACTAGCGGGAGTATCGTACTTC. Translation: CSATGLAGVSYF. This chain connects TRBV29-1 to TRBJ2-7, with 14 bases aligning to TRBD2. Trimming removed 7 bases from V and 12 bases from J; junction bases left unmatched: 8. From germline, CDR1 is SQVTM and CDR2 ANQGSEA. There are 12 residues in the CDR3.